The clone carrying this T cell receptor (beta chain) was found many times. Antigen: not known. Germline CDR1 reads MGHDK; CDR2 reads SYGVNS. Trimming removed 0 bases from V and 1 base from J, with 17 bases in between. The CDR3 is 18 residues long. Time point noted: blood at routine non-recurrence follow-up after resection. Tumor, nontumor lung or frozen PBMC supplied whole RNA, sequenced without sorting. TCRdb ran MiXCR on the 5' RACE reads and lists one entry per CDR3 protein. The repertoire holds some 120,000 distinct CDR3 sequences, with roughly an eighth as singletons. The sample is drawn from a study of spatial heterogeneity in lung cancer. Study details: Available follow-up PBMC samples were sequenced, at a median of about two years post-resection. Combinations of a unique TCR and a UMI were tallied in raw reads, and on average each appeared more than ten times.

General observations from the study: Relative to follow-up, resection was when ubiquitous expanded tumor TCRs appeared more in blood.

Here the sequenced sample was PBMCs, taken at follow-up. V gene TRBV25-1 combines with J gene TRBJ2-3; either TRBD1 or TRBD2 may supply D (6 bases each). The TCR was taken from a male donor with early-stage non-small cell lung cancer. The CDR3 sequence: CASSEYTQGRWGTDTQYF. The CDR3 region has the DNA TGTGCCAGCAGTGAATACACCCAGGGGAGGTGGGGCACAGATACGCAGTATTTT. Together with reference TRBV25-1 and TRBJ2-3, the CDR3 gives the full variable domain: EADIYQTPRYLVIGTGKKITLECSQTMGHDKMYWYQQDPGMELHLIHYSYGVNSTEKGDLSSESTVSRIRTEHFPLTLESARPSHTSQYLCASSEYTQGRWGTDTQYFGPGTRLTVL.